One sample yielded the 11 T cell receptor beta chains listed below, sequenced in a study of blood T cell repertoires in COVID-19. TCRdb keeps only in-frame clones here, not all; method: immunoSEQ multiplex PCR. The sample has about 170,000 clones, around 80% seen once. Sequencing was performed on peripheral blood. Receptor source: a woman in her 70s with acute or convalescent COVID-19.

The V call is TRBV5-4, the J call TRBJ2-7, with 9 bases identical to TRBD1. Germline CDR1 and CDR2: SGHNT and YYREEE (reference sequence). V shed 2 bases, J shed 5 bases, and the junction held 8 bases outside the gene matches. The CDR3 has 15 residues. In DNA form, the CDR3 reads TGTGCCAGCAGCTTTCCTACAGGGGGCAGGAACGAGCAGTACTTC. This sequence encodes CASSFPTGGRNEQYF.

This clone was found once. The V gene is TRBV6-6, the J gene TRBJ1-2, with D perhaps TRBD1 (5 bases). The CDR3 totals 15 residues. Germline V gene sequence: CDR1 MNHNY, CDR2 SVGAGI (reference sequence). With 6 bases removed from V and 5 bases from J, the gap between germline ends came to 19 bases. The CDR3 reads CASRPQGLDIYGYTF. CDR3 DNA sequence: TGTGCCAGCAGACCTCAGGGCCTAGACATTTATGGCTACACCTTC.

The V call is TRBV7-2, the J call TRBJ2-1, with D possibly being TRBD2 (5 bases). The germline V and J ends were trimmed by 5 bases and 9 bases, with 11 bases remaining between them. The CDR3 consists of 12 residues. The V gene's germline CDR1 is SGHTA and CDR2 FQGNSA. The CDR3 nucleotides are TGTGCCAGCAGCCCGGGATGGGGTGAGCAGTTCTTC. Encoded protein: CASSPGWGEQFF. The variable domain in full, with the rest retrieved from reference TRBV7-2 and TRBJ2-1, is GAGVSQSPSNKVTEKGKDVELRCDPISGHTALYWYRQSLGQGLEFLIYFQGNSAPDKSGLPSDRFSAERTGGSVSTLTIQRTQQEDSAVYLCASSPGWGEQFFGPGTRLTVL.

The V and J genes are TRBV7-2 and TRBJ1-2; the D is unclear. The CDR3 spans 16 residues. Germline CDR1 reads SGHTA; CDR2 reads FQGNSA. Trimming removed 5 bases at V and 4 bases at J, with 20 bases between. Here the CDR3 reads CASSPTRVLPGYGYTF. The CDR3 bases are TGTGCCAGCAGCCCAACACGGGTCCTCCCTGGCTATGGCTACACCTTC.

The J gene is TRBJ2-1, the V gene TRBV5-1, with D possibly matching TRBD1 (5 bases). V lost 1 base to trimming and J lost 5 bases, with 13 bases between them. CDR3 size: 15 residues. In germline, CDR1 is SGHRS, CDR2 YFSETQ. DNA for the CDR3: TGCGCCAGCAGCTTGAGTGCCAGGGTGGACAATGAGCAGTTCTTC. It yields the protein CASSLSARVDNEQFF.

The rearrangement uses TRBV3-1 (or the pseudogene TRBV3-2) and TRBJ1-1; D possibly corresponds to TRBD1 (5 bases). Trimming left V 8 bases short and J 8 bases short, with 15 bases between. The germline V gene encodes CDR1 LGHDT and CDR2 YNNKEL (reference sequence). The CDR3 contains 12 residues. The DNA of the CDR3 is TGTGCCAGCGGCCTGGGGCGGAAAGAAGCTTTCTTT. The encoded protein is CASGLGRKEAFF.

The chain is built from TRBV7-9 and TRBJ1-5; TRBD1 aligns across 9 bases. The CDR3 runs 16 residues. Germline CDR1 and CDR2: SEHNR and FQNEAQ (reference sequence). V trimming: 5 bases; J trimming: 5 bases; junction bases outside the gene matches: 10. The CDR3 loop is CASSDTGQGGDQPQHF. CDR3 in DNA: TGTGCCAGCAGCGATACGGGACAGGGAGGGGATCAGCCCCAGCATTTT.

This clone was seen only a few times. Within the sample, other DNA sequences also encode this same CDR3. V gene TRBV29-1 combines with J gene TRBJ1-2; D remains unclear. Trimming stripped 7 bases from V and 2 bases from J, with 8 bases between. This CDR3 comprises 11 residues. CDR1 is SQVTM, CDR2 ANQGSEA, per germline. CDR3 amino acids: CSATENYGYTF. The CDR3 bases are TGCAGCGCTACAGAAAACTATGGCTACACCTTC.

V is TRBV2 and J is TRBJ1-1; the match to TRBD1 covers 11 bases. V gave up 6 bases and J gave up 10 bases; unmatched junction bases: 13. Per the germline V gene, CDR1 is SNHLY and CDR2 is FYNNEI. The CDR3 has 15 residues. The CDR3 nucleotides read TGTGCCAGCAGCGCCGGGACAGGGGGGTGGGATGGAGCTTTCTTT. Translating gives CASSAGTGGWDGAFF.

The V and J genes are TRBV4-3 and TRBJ2-2, with 9 bases matching TRBD2. In germline, CDR1 is LGHNA, CDR2 YSLEER. This CDR3 spans 15 amino acids. The trim removed 4 bases at V and 4 bases at J, leaving 4 bases unmatched. The CDR3 is CASSLRAGGTGELFF. For the CDR3, the DNA is TGCGCCAGCAGCCTGAGAGCGGGGGGCACCGGGGAGCTGTTTTTT.

The rearrangement joins TRBV28 to TRBJ1-1; possibly TRBD1 for D (5 bases). The germline CDR1 and CDR2 sequences are MDHEN and SYDVKM. The ends were cut back, 6 bases at V and 5 bases at J, with 16 bases in the middle. The CDR3 has 14 amino acids. The CDR3 region is CASSPSPGRTEAFF. The DNA of the CDR3 is TGTGCCAGCAGCCCCTCGCCAGGGAGGACTGAAGCTTTCTTT. Complete variable domain (other parts from reference TRBV28 and TRBJ1-1): DVKVTQSSRYLVKRTGEKVFLECVQDMDHENMFWYRQDPGLGLRLIYFSYDVKMKEKGDIPEGYSVSREKKERFSLILESASTNQTSMYLCASSPSPGRTEAFFGQGTRLTVV.